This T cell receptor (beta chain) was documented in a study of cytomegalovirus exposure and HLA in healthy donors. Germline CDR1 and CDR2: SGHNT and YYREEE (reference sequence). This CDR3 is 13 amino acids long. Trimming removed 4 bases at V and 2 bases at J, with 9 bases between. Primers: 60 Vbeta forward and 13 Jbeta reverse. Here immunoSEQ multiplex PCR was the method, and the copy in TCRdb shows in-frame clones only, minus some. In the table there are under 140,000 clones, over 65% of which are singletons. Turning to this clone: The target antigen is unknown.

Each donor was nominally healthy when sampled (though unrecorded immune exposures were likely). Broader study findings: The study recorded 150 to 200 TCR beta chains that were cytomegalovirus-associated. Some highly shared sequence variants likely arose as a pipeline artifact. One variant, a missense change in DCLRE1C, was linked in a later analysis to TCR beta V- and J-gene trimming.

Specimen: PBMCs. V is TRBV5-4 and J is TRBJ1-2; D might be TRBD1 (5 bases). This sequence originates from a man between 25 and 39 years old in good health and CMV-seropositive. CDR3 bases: TGTGCCAGCAGCCCGGACAAGAACTATGGCTACACCTTC. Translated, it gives CASSPDKNYGYTF.